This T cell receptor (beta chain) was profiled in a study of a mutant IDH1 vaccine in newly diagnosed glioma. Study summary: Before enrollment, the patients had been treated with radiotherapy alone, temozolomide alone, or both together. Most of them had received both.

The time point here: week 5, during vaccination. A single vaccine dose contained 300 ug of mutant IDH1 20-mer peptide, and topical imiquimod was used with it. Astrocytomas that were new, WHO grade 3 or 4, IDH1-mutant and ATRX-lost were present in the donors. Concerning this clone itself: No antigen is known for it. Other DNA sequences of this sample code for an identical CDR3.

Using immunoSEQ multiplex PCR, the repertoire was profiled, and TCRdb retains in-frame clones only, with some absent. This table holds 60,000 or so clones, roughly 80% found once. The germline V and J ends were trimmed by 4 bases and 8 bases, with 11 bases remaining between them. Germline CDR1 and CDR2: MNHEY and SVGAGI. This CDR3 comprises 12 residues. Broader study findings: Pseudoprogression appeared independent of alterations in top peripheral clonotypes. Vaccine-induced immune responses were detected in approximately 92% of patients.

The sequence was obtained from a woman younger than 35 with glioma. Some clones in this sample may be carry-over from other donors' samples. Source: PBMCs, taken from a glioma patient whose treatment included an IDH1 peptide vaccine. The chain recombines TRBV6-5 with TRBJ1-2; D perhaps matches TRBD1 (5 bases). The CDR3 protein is CASSSGQGGYTF. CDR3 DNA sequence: TGTGCCAGCAGTTCAGGGCAGGGCGGCTACACCTTC.